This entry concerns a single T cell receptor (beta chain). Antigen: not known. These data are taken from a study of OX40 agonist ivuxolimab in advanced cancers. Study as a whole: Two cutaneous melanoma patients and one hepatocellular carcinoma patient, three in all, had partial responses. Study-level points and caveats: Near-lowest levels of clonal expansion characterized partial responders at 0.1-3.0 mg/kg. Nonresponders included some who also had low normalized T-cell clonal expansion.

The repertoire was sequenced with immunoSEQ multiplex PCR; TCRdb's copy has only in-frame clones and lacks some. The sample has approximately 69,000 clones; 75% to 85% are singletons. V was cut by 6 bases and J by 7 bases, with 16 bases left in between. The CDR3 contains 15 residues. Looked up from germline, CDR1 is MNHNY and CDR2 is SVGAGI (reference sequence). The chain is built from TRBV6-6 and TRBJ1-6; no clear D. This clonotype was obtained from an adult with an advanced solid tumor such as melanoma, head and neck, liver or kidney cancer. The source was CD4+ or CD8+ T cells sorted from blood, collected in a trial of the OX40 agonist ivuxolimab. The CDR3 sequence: CASRPPRESNSPLHF. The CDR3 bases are TGTGCCAGCAGACCACCCCGGGAGTCCAATTCACCCCTCCACTTT.